A single sample gave rise to the 7 T cell receptor beta chains below, sequenced in a study of T cell repertoires in cytomegalovirus infection. TCRdb independently ran MiXCR on the reads; one entry per CDR3 protein. The sample holds hundreds of thousands of distinct CDR3 sequences, about a third seen once. Source material: PBMCs. The receptors stem from a human donor in good health (CMV status not recorded). Some clones in this sample may be carry-over from other donors' samples.

This clonotype was counted at least ten times. The chain combines TRBV7-8 with TRBJ2-3, with 9 positions matching TRBD1. CDR1 and CDR2 from the germline V gene are SGHVS and FQNEAQ. J gave up 4 bases and V 4 bases, and 3 bases lay outside the gene matches. The CDR3 totals 14 residues. The CDR3 loop is CASSSTGGPDTQYF. CDR3 nucleotide sequence: TGTGCCAGCAGCTCCACAGGGGGCCCAGATACGCAGTATTTT.

This clonotype was seen more than once but under ten times. V gene TRBV4-2 combines with J gene TRBJ1-2; 7 bases fit TRBD1. Germline V lookup: CDR1 LGHNA, CDR2 YNFKEQ. V dropped 0 bases and J dropped 4; count of bases not matched to a gene: 5. The CDR3 runs to 15 residues. CDR3 nucleotides: TGTGCCAGCAGCCAAGATCGGCGGGACAGCTATGGCTACACCTTC. Encoded protein: CASSQDRRDSYGYTF.

Many counts were recorded for this clonotype. The chain carries TRBV7-2 and TRBJ2-1; a weak D match, TRBD2 (5 bases). The germline V gene encodes CDR1 SGHTA and CDR2 FQGNSA. The CDR3 is made up of 16 amino acids. Deletions cut 5 bases from V and 4 bases from J, with 18 bases between. Here the CDR3 DNA reads TGTGCCAGCAGCCCGAGAGGGCTAGCAGAATACAATGAGCAGTTCTTC. Amino acids: CASSPRGLAEYNEQFF.

This clonotype has a handful of counts. The chain has TRBV11-1 and TRBJ2-3; 7 bases are shared with TRBD1. This CDR3 region has 13 residues. V shed 6 bases and J 10 bases; nucleotides not matched to a gene: 10. In germline, CDR1 is SGHAT, CDR2 FQDESV (reference sequence). The DNA for the CDR3 is TGTGCCAGCAGTGTAGGGGGCCAGAACGCGCAGTATTTT. Translating gives CASSVGGQNAQYF.

In this sample, this clonotype turned up a few times. The chain joins TRBV7-9 to TRBJ2-2; D may be TRBD2 (6 bases). CDR3 length equals 15 residues. Trimming shortened V by 8 bases and J by 0 bases, and 13 bases separated the two germline ends. CDR1 is SEHNR, CDR2 FQNEAQ, per germline (reference sequence). In nucleotides, the CDR3 is TGTGCCAGCCCCCCGGGAGCGGCGAACACCGGGGAGCTGTTTTTT. Translating gives CASPPGAANTGELFF. Looking up the rest from reference TRBV7-9 and TRBJ2-2 gives the full variable domain: DTGVSQNPRHKITKRGQNVTFRCDPISEHNRLYWYRQTLGQGPEFLTYFQNEAQLEKSRLLSDRFSAERPKGSFSTLEIQRTEQGDSAMYLCASPPGAANTGELFFGEGSRLTVL.

The CDR3 reads CSARAGSINQPQHF. Written as DNA, the CDR3 is TGCAGTGCTAGAGCGGGGTCTATCAATCAGCCCCAGCATTTT. The chain couples TRBV20-1 to TRBJ1-5; no reliable D call. The germline gives CDR1 DFQATT, CDR2 SNEGSKA (reference sequence). Trimming cost V 1 base and J 3 bases, with 10 bases left between them. This CDR3 comprises 14 residues.

A few counts support this clonotype. This rearrangement joins TRBV12-3 or TRBV12-4 to TRBJ2-7; D may be TRBD2 (6 bases). The CDR3 consists of 11 residues. V was shortened by 5 bases and J by 7 bases, with 9 bases between the two germline ends. In nucleotides, the CDR3 is TGTGCCAGCAGTCCGGCGGGGGAGCAGTACTTC. Protein: CASSPAGEQYF.